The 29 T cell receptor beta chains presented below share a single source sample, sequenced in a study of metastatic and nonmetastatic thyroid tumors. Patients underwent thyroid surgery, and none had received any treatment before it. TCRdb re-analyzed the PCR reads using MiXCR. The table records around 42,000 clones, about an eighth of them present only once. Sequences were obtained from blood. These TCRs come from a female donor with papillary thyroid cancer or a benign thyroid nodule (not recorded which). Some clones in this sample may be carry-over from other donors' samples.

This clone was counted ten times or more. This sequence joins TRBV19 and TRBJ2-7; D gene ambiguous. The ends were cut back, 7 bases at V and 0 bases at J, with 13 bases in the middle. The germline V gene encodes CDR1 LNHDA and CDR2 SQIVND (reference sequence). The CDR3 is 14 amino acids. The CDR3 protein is CASTSDTSSYEQYF. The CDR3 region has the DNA TGTGCCAGTACCTCCGACACGAGCTCCTACGAGCAGTACTTC.

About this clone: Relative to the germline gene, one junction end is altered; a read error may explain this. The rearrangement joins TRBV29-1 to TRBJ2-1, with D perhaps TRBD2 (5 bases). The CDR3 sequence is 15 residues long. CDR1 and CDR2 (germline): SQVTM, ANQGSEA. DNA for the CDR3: TGCAGCGTTGACTTACTAGGTAGCTCCTACAATGGGCAGTTCTTC. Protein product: CSVDLLGSSYNGQFF.

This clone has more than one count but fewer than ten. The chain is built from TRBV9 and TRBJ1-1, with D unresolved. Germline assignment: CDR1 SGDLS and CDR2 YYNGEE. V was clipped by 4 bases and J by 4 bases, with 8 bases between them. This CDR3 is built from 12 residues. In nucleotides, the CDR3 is TGTGCCAGCAGCAAAGGGAGCACTGAAGCTTTCTTT. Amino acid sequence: CASSKGSTEAFF. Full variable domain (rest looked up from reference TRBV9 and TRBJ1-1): DSGVTQTPKHLITATGQRVTLRCSPRSGDLSVYWYQQSLDQGLQFLIQYYNGEERAKGNILERFSAQQFPDLHSELNLSSLELGDSALYFCASSKGSTEAFFGQGTRLTVV.

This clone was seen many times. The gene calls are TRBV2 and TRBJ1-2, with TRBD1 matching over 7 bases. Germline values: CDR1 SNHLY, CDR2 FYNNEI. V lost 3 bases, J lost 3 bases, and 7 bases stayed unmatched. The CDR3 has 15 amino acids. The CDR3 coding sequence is TGTGCCAGCAGTGAGGGGAGGGGGCGAGACTATGGCTACACCTTC. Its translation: CASSEGRGRDYGYTF.

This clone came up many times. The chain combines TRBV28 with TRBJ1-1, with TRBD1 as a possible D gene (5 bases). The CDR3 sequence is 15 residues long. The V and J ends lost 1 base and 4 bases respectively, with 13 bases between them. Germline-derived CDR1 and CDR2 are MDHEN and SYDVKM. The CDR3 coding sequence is TGTGCCAGCAGTTTATCGGGTTGGGGCAGCACTGAAGCTTTCTTT. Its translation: CASSLSGWGSTEAFF.

This chain's CDR3 is CSAPSKGTEAFF. The CDR3 bases are TGCAGTGCTCCCAGTAAGGGCACTGAAGCTTTCTTT. This chain connects TRBV20-1 to TRBJ1-1; D unclear. The V end was cut by 5 bases, the J end by 4 bases, with 11 bases between. Germline V gene sequence: CDR1 DFQATT, CDR2 SNEGSKA (reference sequence). There are 12 residues in the CDR3.

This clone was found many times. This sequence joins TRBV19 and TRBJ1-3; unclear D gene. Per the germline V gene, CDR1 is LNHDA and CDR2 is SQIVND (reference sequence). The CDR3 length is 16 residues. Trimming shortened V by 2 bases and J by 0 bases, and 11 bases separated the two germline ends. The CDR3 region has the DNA TGTGCCAGTAGTATAAACCGCCAGAGCTCTGGAAACACCATATATTTT. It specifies CASSINRQSSGNTIYF.

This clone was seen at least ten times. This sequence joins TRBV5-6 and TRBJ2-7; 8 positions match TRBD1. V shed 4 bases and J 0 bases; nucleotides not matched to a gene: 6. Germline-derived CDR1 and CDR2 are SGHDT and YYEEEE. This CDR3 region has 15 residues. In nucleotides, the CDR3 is TGTGCCAGCAGCCCCTGGACAGGGTTCTCCTACGAGCAGTACTTC. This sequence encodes CASSPWTGFSYEQYF. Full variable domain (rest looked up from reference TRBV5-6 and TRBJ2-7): DAGVTQSPTHLIKTRGQQVTLRCSPKSGHDTVSWYQQALGQGPQFIFQYYEEEERQRGNFPDRFSGHQFPNYSSELNVNALLLGDSALYLCASSPWTGFSYEQYFGPGTRLTVT.

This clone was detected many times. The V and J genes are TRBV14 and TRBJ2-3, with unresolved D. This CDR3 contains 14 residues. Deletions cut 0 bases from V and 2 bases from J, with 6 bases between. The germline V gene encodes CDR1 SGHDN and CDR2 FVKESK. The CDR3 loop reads CASSQEGYTDTQYF. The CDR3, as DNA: TGTGCCAGCAGCCAAGAGGGCTACACAGATACGCAGTATTTT.

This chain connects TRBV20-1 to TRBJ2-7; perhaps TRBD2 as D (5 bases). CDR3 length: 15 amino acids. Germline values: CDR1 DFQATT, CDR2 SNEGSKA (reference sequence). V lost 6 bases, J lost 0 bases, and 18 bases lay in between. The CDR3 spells CSAMGVARGSYEQYF. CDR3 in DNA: TGCAGTGCCATGGGCGTTGCACGGGGCTCCTACGAGCAGTACTTC.

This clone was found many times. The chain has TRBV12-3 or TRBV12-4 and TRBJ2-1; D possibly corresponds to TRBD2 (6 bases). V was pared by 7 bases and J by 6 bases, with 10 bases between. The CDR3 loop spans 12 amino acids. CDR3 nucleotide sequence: TGTGCCAGCATCGAGGGAGGCAATGAGCAGTTCTTC. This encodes CASIEGGNEQFF.

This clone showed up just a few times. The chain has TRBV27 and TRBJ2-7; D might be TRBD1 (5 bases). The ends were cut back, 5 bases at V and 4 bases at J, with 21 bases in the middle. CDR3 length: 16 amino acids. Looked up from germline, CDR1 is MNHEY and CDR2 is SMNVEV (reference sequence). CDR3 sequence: CASSGRGHGPPYEQYF. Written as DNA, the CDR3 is TGTGCCAGCAGTGGCCGTGGACATGGCCCTCCTTACGAGCAGTACTTC.

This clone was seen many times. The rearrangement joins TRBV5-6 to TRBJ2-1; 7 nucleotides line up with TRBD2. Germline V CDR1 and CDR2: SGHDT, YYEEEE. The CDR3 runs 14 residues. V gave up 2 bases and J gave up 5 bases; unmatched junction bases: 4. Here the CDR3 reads CASSFLAEHNEQFF. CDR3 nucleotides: TGTGCCAGCAGCTTTCTAGCGGAACACAATGAGCAGTTCTTC. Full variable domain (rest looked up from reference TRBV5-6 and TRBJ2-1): DAGVTQSPTHLIKTRGQQVTLRCSPKSGHDTVSWYQQALGQGPQFIFQYYEEEERQRGNFPDRFSGHQFPNYSSELNVNALLLGDSALYLCASSFLAEHNEQFFGPGTRLTVL.

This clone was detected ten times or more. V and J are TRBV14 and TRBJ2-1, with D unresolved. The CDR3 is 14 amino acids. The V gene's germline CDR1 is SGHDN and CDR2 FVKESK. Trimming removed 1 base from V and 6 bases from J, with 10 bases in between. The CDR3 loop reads CASSQAIVVNEQFF. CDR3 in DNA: TGTGCCAGCAGCCAAGCAATAGTTGTCAATGAGCAGTTCTTC. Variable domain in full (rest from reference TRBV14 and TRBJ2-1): EAGVTQFPSHSVIEKGQTVTLRCDPISGHDNLYWYRRVMGKEIKFLLHFVKESKQDESGMPNNRFLAERTGGTYSTLKVQPAELEDSGVYFCASSQAIVVNEQFFGPGTRLTVL.

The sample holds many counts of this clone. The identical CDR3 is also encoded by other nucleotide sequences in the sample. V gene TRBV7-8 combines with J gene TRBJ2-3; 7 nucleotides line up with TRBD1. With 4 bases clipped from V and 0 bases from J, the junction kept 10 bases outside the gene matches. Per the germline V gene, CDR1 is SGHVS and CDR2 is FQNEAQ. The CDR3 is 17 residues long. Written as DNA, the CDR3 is TGTGCCAGCAGCTCGCCCGGGACAGTAACTAGCACAGATACGCAGTATTTT. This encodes CASSSPGTVTSTDTQYF.

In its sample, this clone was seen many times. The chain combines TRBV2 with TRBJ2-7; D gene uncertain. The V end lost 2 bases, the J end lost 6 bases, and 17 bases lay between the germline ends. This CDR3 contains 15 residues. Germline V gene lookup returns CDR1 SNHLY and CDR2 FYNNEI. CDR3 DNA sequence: TGTGCCAGCAGTGAAAGGGTGGGGTTTTTACGCGAGCAGTACTTC. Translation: CASSERVGFLREQYF.

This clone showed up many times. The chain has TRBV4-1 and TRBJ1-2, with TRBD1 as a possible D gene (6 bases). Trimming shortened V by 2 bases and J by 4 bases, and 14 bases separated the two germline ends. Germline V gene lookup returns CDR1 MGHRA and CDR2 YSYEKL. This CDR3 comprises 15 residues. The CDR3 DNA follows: TGCGCCAGCAGCCAAAGGGAAGGACAGCTCTATGGCTACACCTTC. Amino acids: CASSQREGQLYGYTF.

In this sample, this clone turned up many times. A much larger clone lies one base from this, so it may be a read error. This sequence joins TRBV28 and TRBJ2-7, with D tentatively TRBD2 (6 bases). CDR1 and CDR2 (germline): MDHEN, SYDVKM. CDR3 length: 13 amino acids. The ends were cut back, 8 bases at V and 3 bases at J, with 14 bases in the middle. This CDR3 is CASRGGVLYEQYF. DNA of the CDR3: TGTGCCAGCCGTGGCGGGGTGCTCTACGAGCAGTACTTC.

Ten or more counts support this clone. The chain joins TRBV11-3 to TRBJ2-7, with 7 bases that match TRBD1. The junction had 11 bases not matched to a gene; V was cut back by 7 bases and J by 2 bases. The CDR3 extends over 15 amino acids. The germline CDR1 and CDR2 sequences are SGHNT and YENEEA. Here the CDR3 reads CASTREGAGAYEQYF. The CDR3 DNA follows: TGTGCCAGCACCAGAGAGGGGGCAGGGGCCTACGAGCAGTACTTC.

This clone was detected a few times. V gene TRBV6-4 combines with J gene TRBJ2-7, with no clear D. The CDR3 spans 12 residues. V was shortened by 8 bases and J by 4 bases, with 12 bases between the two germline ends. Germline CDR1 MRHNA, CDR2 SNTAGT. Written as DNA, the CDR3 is TGTGCCAGCGCGCCCTATGGTTACGAGCAGTACTTC. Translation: CASAPYGYEQYF.

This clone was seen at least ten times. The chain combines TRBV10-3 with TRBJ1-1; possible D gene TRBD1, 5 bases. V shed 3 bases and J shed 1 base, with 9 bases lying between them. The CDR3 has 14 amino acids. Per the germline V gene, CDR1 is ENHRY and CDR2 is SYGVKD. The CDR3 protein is CAISEVTANTEAFF. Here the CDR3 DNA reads TGTGCCATCAGTGAAGTGACAGCGAACACTGAAGCTTTCTTT.

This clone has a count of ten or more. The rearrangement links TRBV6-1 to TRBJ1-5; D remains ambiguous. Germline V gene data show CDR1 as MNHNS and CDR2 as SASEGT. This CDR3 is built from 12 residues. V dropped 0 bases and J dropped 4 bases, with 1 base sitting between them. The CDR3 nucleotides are TGTGCCAGCAGTGAAGCGAATCAGCCCCAGCATTTT. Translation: CASSEANQPQHF.

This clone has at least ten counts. In DNA, the CDR3 is TGTGCCTGGAGTGAAGGGACAGGCTTCATGAACACTGAAGCTTTCTTT. This translates into CAWSEGTGFMNTEAFF. The V call is TRBV30, the J call TRBJ1-1; 8 bases fit TRBD1. The germline gives CDR1 GTSNPN, CDR2 SVGIG (reference sequence). The CDR3 is 16 amino acids. Germline trimming cut 1 base from V and 0 bases from J; bases unmatched to any gene: 7.

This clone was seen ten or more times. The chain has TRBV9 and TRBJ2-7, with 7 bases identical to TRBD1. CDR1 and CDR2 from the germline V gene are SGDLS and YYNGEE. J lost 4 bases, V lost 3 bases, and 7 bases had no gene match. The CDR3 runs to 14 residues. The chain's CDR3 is CASSEGAYTYEQYF. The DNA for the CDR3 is TGTGCCAGCAGCGAGGGGGCGTATACTTACGAGCAGTACTTC.

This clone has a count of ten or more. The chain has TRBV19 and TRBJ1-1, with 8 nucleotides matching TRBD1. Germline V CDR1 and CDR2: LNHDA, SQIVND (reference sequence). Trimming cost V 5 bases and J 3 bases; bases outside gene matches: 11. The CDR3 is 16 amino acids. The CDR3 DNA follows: TGTGCCAGTAGTCCGCCCGGACAGGGTGGTTACACTGAAGCTTTCTTT. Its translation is CASSPPGQGGYTEAFF.

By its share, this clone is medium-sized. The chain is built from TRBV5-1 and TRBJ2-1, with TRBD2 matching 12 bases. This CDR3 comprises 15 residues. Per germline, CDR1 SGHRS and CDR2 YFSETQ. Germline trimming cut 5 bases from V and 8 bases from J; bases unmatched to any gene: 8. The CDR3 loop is CASSSGTSGFYEQFF. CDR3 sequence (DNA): TGCGCCAGCAGTTCCGGGACTAGCGGGTTCTATGAGCAGTTCTTC. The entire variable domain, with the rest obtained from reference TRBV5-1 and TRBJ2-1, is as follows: KAGVTQTPRYLIKTRGQQVTLSCSPISGHRSVSWYQQTPGQGLQFLFEYFSETQRNKGNFPGRFSGRQFSNSRSEMNVSTLELGDSALYLCASSSGTSGFYEQFFGPGTRLTVL.

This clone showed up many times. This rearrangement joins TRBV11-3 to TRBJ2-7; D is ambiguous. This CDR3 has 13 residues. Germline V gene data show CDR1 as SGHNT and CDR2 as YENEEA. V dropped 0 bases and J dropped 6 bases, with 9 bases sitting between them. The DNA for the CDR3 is TGTGCCAGCAGCTTAGAGGCGATCTCCGAGCAGTACTTC. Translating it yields CASSLEAISEQYF. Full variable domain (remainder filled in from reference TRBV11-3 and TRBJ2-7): EAGVVQSPRYKIIEKKQPVAFWCNPISGHNTLYWYLQNLGQGPELLIRYENEEAVDDSQLPKDRFSAERLKGVDSTLKIQPAELGDSAVYLCASSLEAISEQYFGPGTRLTVT.

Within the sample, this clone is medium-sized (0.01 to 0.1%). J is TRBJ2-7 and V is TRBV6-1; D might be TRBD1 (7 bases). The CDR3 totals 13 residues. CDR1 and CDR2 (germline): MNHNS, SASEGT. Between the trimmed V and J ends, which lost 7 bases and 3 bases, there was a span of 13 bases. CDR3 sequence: CASKQGEVYEQYF. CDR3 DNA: TGTGCCAGCAAGCAGGGGGAGGTCTACGAGCAGTACTTC.

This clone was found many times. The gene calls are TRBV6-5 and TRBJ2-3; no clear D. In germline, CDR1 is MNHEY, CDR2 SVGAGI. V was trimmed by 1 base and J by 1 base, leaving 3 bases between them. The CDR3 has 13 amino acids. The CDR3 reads CASSYWRTDTQYF. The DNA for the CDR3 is TGTGCCAGCAGTTACTGGCGCACAGATACGCAGTATTTT.